This T cell receptor beta chain comes out of a study of T-cell reconstitution after alpha-beta-depleted transplantation in children (dated by TCRdb to the mid-2010s). The study in broad terms: Using TCR repertoire profiling, the study quantitatively followed how T-cell immune reconstitution unfolded in children after TCRalphabeta/CD19-depleted allogeneic hematopoietic cell transplantation. The study at large found these results: Apparently early alphabetaT-cell count recovery about two months after transplant reportedly relied on only several hundred rapidly expanded clones derived from non-depleted graft cells. Over the following months the frequencies of hyperexpanded clones went down, and after one year T-cell counts and TCRbeta diversity were mostly credited to newly produced T cells. In some patients, high TCRbeta diversity at day 60 was attributed to recipient T cells and intrathymic progenitors that had survived conditioning.

Sample treatment or condition, as interpreted from the label and publication: allogeneic hematopoietic cell transplantation with graft depleted of TCRalphabeta T cells and CD19 B cells. The children who served as transplant recipients had been given grafts of TCRalphabeta/CD19-depleted allogeneic hematopoietic cells. This clonotype came up a few times. The antigen this receptor binds is unknown. No base quality information exists; no much larger clone differs at one position. Library creation used PCR. Sequencing relied on an Illumina HiSeq 2500. TCR libraries were prepared with molecular barcoding, using unique molecular identifiers to normalize TCRbeta repertoire quantification. Clones were called with MiXCR by TCRdb after fastp trimmed the public reads at Q25, and only in-frame beta chains were retained. Rows are combined by CDR3 protein, so each entry shows the most common genes and DNA. The sample table lists around 490,000 distinct CDR3 sequences, roughly 11% of them with a count of one. Clones ranked in the top ten supply 14% of the sample.

CDR1 and CDR2 (LNHDA, SQIVND) derive from the germline V gene (reference sequence). At the junction V is shortened by 6 bases and J by 3 bases, with 15 bases in between. The CDR3, cysteine through phenylalanine, is 14 amino acids long. Solely the CDR3 DNA is kept, with 42 bases framed from the first base. The receptor was isolated from a female patient aged 2 to 10 who had a stem cell transplant for aplastic anemia, so the T cells may come from the graft donor. Material: PBMCs, mostly from graft donor cells, obtained 180 days after TCRalphabeta/CD19-depleted stem cell transplant. In this chain, TRBV19 is recombined with TRBJ2-7; the best D guess is TRBD1, with 6 bases matching. CDR3 sequence: CASRPRDKYYEQYF. The sequence in DNA is TGTGCCAGTAGACCCCGGGACAAATACTACGAGCAGTACTTC.